These 18 T cell receptor beta chains came from one sample sequenced in a study of T cells in Graves' hyperthyroidism and ophthalmopathy. RNA transcripts provided the source from which TCR beta CDR3 regions were amplified. RT-PCR in the first round (using the HTBI primer set) targeted the TCR CDR3. TCRdb analysed the multiplex PCR reads with MiXCR anew, one entry per CDR3 protein. The sample includes under 550,000 distinct CDR3 sequences, about an eighth of them seen just once. The sample consisted of blood. The receptors shown here come from a woman under 30 with Graves' hyperthyroidism.

In this sample, this clonotype turned up many times. The J gene is TRBJ1-1, the V gene TRBV6-1; D is undetermined. The CDR3 runs to 13 residues. V shed 4 bases and J shed 6 bases, with 12 bases lying between them. CDR1 and CDR2 from the germline V gene are MNHNS and SASEGT. CDR3 in DNA: TGTGCCAGCAGTGGATACCTCGGGGCTGAAGCTTTCTTT. This gives the protein CASSGYLGAEAFF.

This clonotype was seen a few times. This chain connects TRBV15 to TRBJ2-2; D is ambiguous. This CDR3 is 17 amino acids long. The V and J ends lost 2 bases and 2 bases respectively, with 15 bases between them. In germline, CDR1 is LNHNV, CDR2 YYDKDF (reference sequence). CDR3 bases: TGTGCCACCAGCAGACCACTCTTCCGACGTAACACCGGGGAGCTGTTTTTT. Protein product: CATSRPLFRRNTGELFF.

This clonotype was observed a few times. The genes are TRBV3-1 and TRBJ1-2, with D unclear. Germline V gene sequence: CDR1 LGHDT, CDR2 YNNKEL (reference sequence). There are 12 residues in the CDR3. V was clipped by 5 bases and J by 8 bases, with 12 bases between them. CDR3 residues: CASSEGPRGYTF. The CDR3 DNA sequence: TGTGCCAGCAGCGAAGGACCGAGGGGCTACACCTTC.

This clonotype has at least ten counts. The DNA for the CDR3 is TGTGCCAGCAGTCCAAGGACTAGCGGAGCCTTTGGGCAGTACTTC. Protein product: CASSPRTSGAFGQYF. This chain joins TRBV12-3 or TRBV12-4 and TRBJ2-7; 10 positions agree with TRBD2. Unmatched junction bases numbered 13, after V lost 5 bases and J lost 9 bases. The CDR3 has 15 residues.

This clonotype was picked up many times. This sequence joins TRBV28 and TRBJ1-5; no firm D call. The CDR3 has 11 amino acids. Trimming left V 6 bases short and J 3 bases short, with 3 bases between. Germline V lookup: CDR1 MDHEN, CDR2 SYDVKM. CDR3 nucleotide sequence: TGTGCCAGCAGCCCCAATCAGCCCCAGCATTTT. Its protein product is CASSPNQPQHF.

This clonotype appeared once. This chain links TRBV20-1 with TRBJ2-7, with 8 bases identical to TRBD2. J gave up 2 bases and V 0 bases, and 6 bases lay outside the gene matches. The CDR3 runs 15 residues. Germline CDR1 DFQATT, CDR2 SNEGSKA (reference sequence). In DNA, the CDR3 is TGCAGTGCTAGAGATCCTAGCGGGCGAACCTACGAGCAGTACTTC. It is translated as CSARDPSGRTYEQYF.

Notes on this clonotype: At one end the junction does not follow the germline gene, possibly because of a read error. The genes are TRBV29-1 and TRBJ2-5; D might be TRBD1 (6 bases). In germline, CDR1 is SQVTM, CDR2 ANQGSEA. The CDR3 contains 13 residues. The CDR3 sequence is CSGEVGAQKTQYF. CDR3 in DNA: TGCAGCGGTGAGGTGGGGGCCCAAAAGACCCAGTACTTC.

This clonotype was observed at least ten times. V usage is TRBV20-1 and J usage is TRBJ1-3, with D uncertain. Per germline, CDR1 DFQATT and CDR2 SNEGSKA (reference sequence). The CDR3 loop spans 13 amino acids. V lost 4 bases to trimming and J lost 8 bases, with 15 bases between them. The CDR3 sequence: CSATNGRGDTIYF. DNA for the CDR3: TGCAGTGCTACCAACGGGCGAGGAGACACCATATATTTT.

This clonotype was observed at least ten times. The V and J genes are TRBV2 and TRBJ2-4; maybe TRBD2 (6 bases). Trimming left V 6 bases short and J 9 bases short, with 15 bases between. The CDR3 is 13 residues long. Looked up from germline, CDR1 is SNHLY and CDR2 is FYNNEI. CDR3 protein: CASRADYRGIQYF. The CDR3 nucleotides are TGTGCCAGCAGGGCGGACTATCGGGGCATTCAGTACTTC.

The gene calls are TRBV10-1 and TRBJ2-5; no reliable D call. Trimming stripped 10 bases from V and 5 bases from J, with 11 bases between. Germline V lookup: CDR1 WNHNN, CDR2 SYGVQD (reference sequence). This CDR3 has 11 residues. CDR3 amino acids: CAKPTGETQYF. The CDR3 nucleotides read TGCGCCAAGCCGACCGGCGAGACCCAGTACTTC.

This clonotype was picked up many times. This chain uses TRBV4-1 with TRBJ2-7; TRBD1 matches 8 bases. The CDR3 loop spans 15 amino acids. Trimming took 2 bases from V and 6 from J; bases not matched to a gene: 9. Germline V gene data show CDR1 as MGHRA and CDR2 as YSYEKL. CDR3 protein: CASSQPPGQEAEQYF. DNA for the CDR3: TGCGCCAGCAGCCAACCACCGGGACAGGAGGCCGAGCAGTACTTC.

This clonotype has a count of ten or more. The chain links TRBV28 to TRBJ2-1; 12 positions agree with TRBD2. The CDR3 is 16 amino acids. V was clipped by 6 bases and J by 7 bases; unmatched bases: 10. Germline V gene lookup returns CDR1 MDHEN and CDR2 SYDVKM. CDR3 amino acids: CASSSIGLAGINEQFF. The CDR3 DNA follows: TGTGCCAGCAGCTCTATCGGACTAGCGGGAATAAATGAGCAGTTCTTC.

This clonotype was observed at least ten times. This sequence joins TRBV7-9 and TRBJ2-7; 7 bases fit TRBD1. CDR3 size: 19 residues. V trimming: 1 base; J trimming: 2 bases; junction bases outside the gene matches: 17. The V gene's germline CDR1 is SEHNR and CDR2 FQNEAQ (reference sequence). In DNA form, the CDR3 reads TGTGCCAGCAGCTTAGTGAGACAGGGTAGTTTTGAGACTACCTACGAGCAGTACTTC. It is translated as CASSLVRQGSFETTYEQYF.

This clonotype was picked up many times. The chain is built from TRBV28 and TRBJ2-5; 8 bases map to TRBD2. The CDR3 has 13 residues. Trimming removed 11 bases from V and 5 bases from J; junction bases left unmatched: 10. Germline V gene data show CDR1 as MDHEN and CDR2 as SYDVKM. Written as DNA, the CDR3 is TGTGCCCAGTCAGAAGGCGGGAGGGAGACCCAGTACTTC. Its protein product is CAQSEGGRETQYF.

This clonotype was seen more than once but under ten times. The chain joins TRBV6-2 or TRBV6-3 to TRBJ2-1; 7 bases fit TRBD2. Trimming took 7 bases from V and 2 from J; bases not matched to a gene: 5. CDR1 and CDR2 (germline): MNHEY, SVGEGT. There are 14 residues in the CDR3. CDR3 nucleotides: TGTGCCAGCAAGATGGGACTACCCTACAATGAGCAGTTCTTC. Protein product: CASKMGLPYNEQFF.

This clonotype was counted many times. The chain has TRBV5-1 and TRBJ2-7, with 8 bases aligning to TRBD2. Germline CDR1 SGHRS, CDR2 YFSETQ. Germline trimming cut 6 bases from V and 3 bases from J; bases unmatched to any gene: 5. The CDR3 is made up of 13 amino acids. CDR3 bases: TGCGCCAGCAACCGGGGGGGGAGCTACGAGCAGTACTTC. Translated, it gives CASNRGGSYEQYF.

Only a few counts were recorded for this clonotype. In DNA, the CDR3 is TGTGCCAGCAGCATCCACCTAAAAGAGACCCAGTACTTC. This codes for CASSIHLKETQYF. This chain connects TRBV7-2 to TRBJ2-5, with no clear D. This CDR3 comprises 13 residues. CDR1 SGHTA and CDR2 FQGNSA come from the germline V gene. The V gene lost 5 bases and the J gene lost 3 bases, with 10 bases spanning the gap.

This clonotype has at least ten counts. The J gene is TRBJ2-7, the V gene TRBV7-3; TRBD1 agrees at 8 bases. After removal of 5 bases from V and 5 bases from J, the junction contained 8 bases not matched to a gene. Germline CDR1 is SGHTA and CDR2 is FQGTGA. The CDR3 contains 14 residues. The CDR3 spells CASSPGTGSHEQYF. The CDR3 DNA follows: TGTGCCAGCAGCCCCGGGACAGGTTCCCACGAGCAGTACTTC. Drawing the rest from reference TRBV7-3 and TRBJ2-7, the complete variable domain is GAGVSQTPSNKVTEKGKYVELRCDPISGHTALYWYRQSLGQGPEFLIYFQGTGAADDSGLPNDRFFAVRPEGSVSTLKIQRTERGDSAVYLCASSPGTGSHEQYFGPGTRLTVT.